The present TCR beta chain was sequenced within a study of shared clonotypes between healthy human individuals. Every subset's genomic DNA went evenly onto several immunoSEQ plates. Using immunoSEQ multiplex PCR, the repertoire was profiled, and TCRdb retains in-frame clones only, with some absent. The data contain over a million clones, 75% to 85% of them singletons. Donors comprised only Caucasian adults living in Nashville, Tennessee. A word on this clone: Its antigen remains unknown.

Whole-study findings and limits: Against clonotypes common to all four donors, non-shared ones had lower generation probabilities. Since donors were few, the genetic and exposure-history diversity represented was limited.

The TCR was taken from a man aged 18 to 29 in good health. Some clones in this sample may be carry-over from other donors' samples. The source material was memory CD4+ T cells from PBMCs. As to subset: CD45RA-negative fraction.

CDR3 in DNA: TGCGCCAGCAGGGAGCCAAGCTCCTACAATGAGCAGTTCTTC. This sequence encodes CASREPSSYNEQFF. V gene TRBV10-2 combines with J gene TRBJ2-1; D uncertain. The CDR3 spans 14 residues. CDR1 is WSHSY, CDR2 SAAADI, per germline. The ends were cut back, 6 bases at V and 0 bases at J, with 9 bases in the middle.